The 2 T cell receptor beta chains below come from one sample, sequenced in a study of blood T cell repertoires in COVID-19. Some clones are missing from TCRdb's copy, which holds only in-frame ones; the method was immunoSEQ multiplex PCR. Among 120,000 to 150,000 clones listed, roughly 84% were seen once. The sequenced material came from PBMCs or T cells enriched from blood (not recorded which). These receptors were collected from a man aged 35 to 55 with acute COVID-19.

This clone was counted once. The chain carries TRBV5-4 and TRBJ1-4; TRBD1 aligns across 9 bases. The CDR3 has 15 residues. V gave up 2 bases and J gave up 7 bases; unmatched junction bases: 6. Per germline, CDR1 SGHNT and CDR2 YYREEE (reference sequence). DNA of the CDR3: TGTGCCAGCAGCTTTCGACAGGGGGAGGGTGAAAAACTGTTTTTT. Translation gives CASSFRQGEGEKLFF. The full variable domain, in which reference TRBV5-4 and TRBJ1-4 provide the parts outside the CDR3, is ETGVTQSPTHLIKTRGQQVTLRCSSQSGHNTVSWYQQALGQGPQFIFQYYREEENGRGNFPPRFSGLQFPNYSSELNVNALELDDSALYLCASSFRQGEGEKLFFGSGTQLSVL.

The chain combines TRBV4-3 with TRBJ1-5; 10 positions agree with TRBD1. The J segment lost 7 bases and the V segment lost 1 base, leaving 7 bases of the junction unmatched. The CDR3 covers 16 residues. Germline V CDR1 and CDR2: LGHNA, YSLEER. The CDR3 region has the DNA TGCGCCAGCAGCCAAGCAAGTGGGACAGGGGTCCAGCCCCAGCATTTT. Its translation: CASSQASGTGVQPQHF.